This passage covers 14 T cell receptor beta chains from one sample sequenced in a study of shared clonotypes between healthy human individuals. The protocol was immunoSEQ multiplex PCR, while the TCRdb copy is restricted to in-frame clones and leaves out a portion. Among a few million clones, 80% to 95% were seen once, and the ten largest hold more than 1.5%. Cells designated naive CD8 were CD45RO-negative and were positively selected for CCR7, with terminally differentiated effector memory CD45RA+ cells excluded. The sequenced sample was naive CD8+ T cells from PBMCs. These receptors were obtained from a man younger than 35 in good health. Some clones in this sample may be carry-over from other donors' samples.

The chain employs TRBV6-1 and TRBJ2-3; no firm D call. This CDR3 has 13 residues. The V end was cut by 11 bases, the J end by 2 bases, with 14 bases between. Per germline, CDR1 MNHNS and CDR2 SASEGT. The CDR3 DNA reads TGTGCCGCGCTAGGTACACTCACAGATACGCAGTATTTT. Its translation is CAALGTLTDTQYF.

The genes are TRBV7-9 and TRBJ2-7; D is tentatively TRBD1 or TRBD2 (7 bases each). This CDR3 comprises 17 residues. V shed 5 bases and J shed 3 bases, with 23 bases lying between them. Germline V lookup: CDR1 SEHNR, CDR2 FQNEAQ (reference sequence). The CDR3: CASSPREWGRGGYEQYF. The CDR3 bases are TGTGCCAGCAGCCCCCGGGAGTGGGGCAGGGGGGGCTACGAGCAGTACTTC.

The chain has TRBV7-9 and TRBJ2-1; D gene ambiguous. Germline V gene data show CDR1 as SEHNR and CDR2 as FQNEAQ (reference sequence). The V end lost 5 bases, the J end lost 7 bases, and 9 bases lay between the germline ends. The CDR3 is made up of 12 amino acids. The CDR3 spells CASSPVRNEQFF. The DNA of the CDR3 is TGTGCCAGCAGCCCCGTGAGGAATGAGCAGTTCTTC.

The chain has TRBV7-9 and TRBJ1-2; no clear D gene. Per the germline V gene, CDR1 is SEHNR and CDR2 is FQNEAQ (reference sequence). V lost 3 bases, J lost 8 bases, and 19 bases lay in between. This CDR3 spans 15 amino acids. CDR3 sequence reads: CASSFGSPDARGYTF. CDR3 bases: TGTGCCAGCAGCTTTGGTTCACCGGATGCGAGGGGCTACACCTTC.

The V call is TRBV15, the J call TRBJ2-2; 10 nucleotides align to TRBD1. The CDR3 extends over 15 amino acids. CDR1 is LNHNV, CDR2 YYDKDF, per germline (reference sequence). J gave up 4 bases and V 3 bases, and 2 bases lay outside the gene matches. CDR3 residues: CATSRDRGITGELFF. In nucleotides, the CDR3 is TGTGCCACCAGCAGGGACAGGGGGATCACCGGGGAGCTGTTTTTT. The whole variable domain, remainder taken from reference TRBV15 and TRBJ2-2, is DAMVIQNPRYQVTQFGKPVTLSCSQTLNHNVMYWYQQKSSQAPKLLFHYYDKDFNNEADTPDNFQSRRPNTSFCFLDIRSPGLGDTAMYLCATSRDRGITGELFFGEGSRLTVL.

This clone was observed once. This chain links TRBV7-9 with TRBJ1-3; D call uncertain. V lost 4 bases and J 0 bases, leaving 10 bases between the germline ends. The CDR3 is 15 residues long. Germline assignment: CDR1 SEHNR and CDR2 FQNEAQ (reference sequence). Here the CDR3 DNA reads TGTGCCAGCAGCTACCGGGAGGCCTCTGGAAACACCATATATTTT. Translation gives CASSYREASGNTIYF.

This chain uses TRBV25-1 with TRBJ2-6; no clear D. Germline assignment: CDR1 MGHDK and CDR2 SYGVNS. This CDR3 comprises 15 residues. Trimming took 0 bases from V and 4 from J, leaving 7 bases between them. The CDR3 DNA reads as TGTGCCAGCAGTGAATACAGATCCGGGGCCAACGTCCTGACTTTC. Amino acid sequence: CASSEYRSGANVLTF.

The rearrangement uses TRBV2 and TRBJ1-2; 7 bases line up with TRBD1. Per the germline V gene, CDR1 is SNHLY and CDR2 is FYNNEI. Trimming removed 2 bases from V and 8 bases from J; junction bases left unmatched: 8. The CDR3 covers 14 residues. Here the CDR3 reads CASSENQGGRGYTF. For the CDR3, the DNA is TGTGCCAGCAGTGAAAATCAGGGGGGAAGAGGCTACACCTTC.

CDR3 DNA sequence: TGTGCCAGCAGCGTCGGACAGGGGGCGGTCACCGGGGAGCTGTTTTTT. This translates into CASSVGQGAVTGELFF. The rearrangement uses TRBV9 and TRBJ2-2; 11 bases map to TRBD1. Germline CDR1 and CDR2: SGDLS and YYNGEE. This CDR3 has 16 residues. With V trimmed by 2 bases and J by 4 bases, 4 bases remained unmatched.

V gene TRBV28 combines with J gene TRBJ1-4; D gene uncertain. Germline CDR1 and CDR2: MDHEN and SYDVKM. CDR3 length: 12 residues. V dropped 6 bases and J dropped 6 bases, with 8 bases sitting between them. Here the CDR3 DNA reads TGTGCCAGCAGGGCAAGCCATGAAAAACTGTTTTTT. Protein sequence: CASRASHEKLFF.

The gene calls are TRBV5-5 and TRBJ2-3; perhaps TRBD2 as D (6 bases). V lost 0 bases and J 2 bases, leaving 10 bases between the germline ends. The CDR3 runs to 15 residues. CDR1 is SGHKS, CDR2 YYEKEE, per germline (reference sequence). CDR3 residues: CASSLGTTITDTQYF. The DNA for the CDR3 is TGTGCCAGCAGCTTGGGGACTACGATCACAGATACGCAGTATTTT.

This clone was seen a single time. The chain combines TRBV6-5 with TRBJ2-1, with 8 bases fitting TRBD2. The V and J ends lost 4 bases and 7 bases, in that order; junction bases with no gene match: 9. This CDR3 comprises 15 residues. Germline V lookup: CDR1 MNHEY, CDR2 SVGAGI. This chain's CDR3 is CASSSRLARSNEQFF. CDR3 bases: TGTGCCAGCAGTTCTCGACTAGCGAGGAGTAATGAGCAGTTCTTC.

The J gene is TRBJ2-7, the V gene TRBV19; 13 bases are a match to TRBD2. Germline values: CDR1 LNHDA, CDR2 SQIVND (reference sequence). The V segment lost 4 bases and the J segment 3 bases; nucleotides outside the gene matches: 9. This CDR3 contains 17 residues. The CDR3 nucleotides are TGTGCCAGTAGTACTCGCCTCGGACTAGCGGGAGTCTACGAGCAGTACTTC. Its translation is CASSTRLGLAGVYEQYF. The full variable domain, in which reference TRBV19 and TRBJ2-7 provide the parts outside the CDR3, is DGGITQSPKYLFRKEGQNVTLSCEQNLNHDAMYWYRQDPGQGLRLIYYSQIVNDFQKGDIAEGYSVSREKKESFPLTVTSAQKNPTAFYLCASSTRLGLAGVYEQYFGPGTRLTVT.

V is TRBV7-6 and J is TRBJ2-5; D is perhaps TRBD1 (5 bases). Germline V CDR1 and CDR2: SGHVS, FNYEAQ. The CDR3 covers 15 residues. V lost 2 bases to trimming and J lost 1 base, with 11 bases between them. The CDR3 region is CASSLIATAQETQYF. The CDR3 region has the DNA TGTGCCAGCAGCTTAATCGCGACAGCCCAAGAGACCCAGTACTTC.